This T cell receptor (beta chain) was observed in a study of T cells in tumors and immune-related adverse events. Here immunoSEQ multiplex PCR was the method, and the copy in TCRdb shows in-frame clones only, minus some. The table includes fewer than 25,000 clones, approximately 90% detected once. Germline CDR1 is MNHEY and CDR2 is SVGAGI. This CDR3 has 15 residues. V dropped 4 bases and J dropped 3 bases, with 12 bases sitting between them. The source was lymph node tissue, collected from a patient treated with anti-PD-1 therapy. This receptor was obtained from a female donor with metastatic renal cell carcinoma. The chain links TRBV6-5 to TRBJ2-2, with D maybe TRBD1 (6 bases). The CDR3 loop is CASSFDRHYTGELFF. The CDR3 nucleotides read TGTGCCAGCAGTTTCGACAGGCACTACACCGGGGAGCTGTTTTTT.